This T cell receptor beta chain emerged from a study of T cell responses to AZD1222 COVID-19 vaccine. Overall study results and limits: Per reports, nearly half of all spike-specific TCRs target regions that are unmutated in variants. Following two doses of AZD1222, Spike-specific TCR breadth and depth rose. Sampling captured repertoires only after the peak T cell response. The donor cohort was predominantly white British with a female majority, and clonal diversity may have been underestimated.

To note about this clone: Antigen specificity is unknown.

Produced via immunoSEQ multiplex PCR; TCRdb's table is partial and in-frame only. Counted here are tens of thousands of clones, 70% to 80% occurring once; the ten biggest clones make up roughly 4%. V was shortened by 2 bases and J by 3 bases, with 5 bases between the two germline ends. The CDR3 loop spans 13 amino acids. Germline V lookup: CDR1 SGHTA, CDR2 FQGNSA. The TCR sequence derives from an adult who received the AZD1222 COVID-19 vaccine. The V call is TRBV7-2, the J call TRBJ1-3; D is undetermined. This specimen was peripheral blood, taken 28 days after the second AZD1222 dose. This CDR3 reads CASSLNGGNTIYF. As DNA, the CDR3 is TGTGCCAGCAGCTTAAACGGTGGAAACACCATATATTTT.